These 10 T cell receptor beta chains were all obtained from the same sample, sequenced in a study of shared clonotypes between healthy human individuals. Profiled with immunoSEQ multiplex PCR; TCRdb holds only in-frame clones, not every one. The sample yields just over 2,000,000 clones, just under 95% seen once. The naive CD8 population came from CD45RO-negative cells selected for CCR7, without terminally differentiated effector memory CD45RA+ cells. Sequencing was done on a sample of naive CD8+ T cells sorted from blood. The receptors shown here come from a man between 18 and 35 years old in good health.

The V call is TRBV5-8, the J call TRBJ2-2; D gene uncertain. V lost 9 bases and J lost 2, with 14 bases in between. The CDR3 length is 14 residues. Germline V lookup: CDR1 SGHTS, CDR2 YDEGEE. The DNA of the CDR3 is TGTGCCACCCAGCAGAGTCTTAACACCGGGGAGCTGTTTTTT. Amino acid sequence: CATQQSLNTGELFF.

As regards this clone: At one of its ends the junction is not consistent with the germline gene, which may arise from a read error. The rearrangement links TRBV18 to TRBJ2-2, with TRBD1 identical over 8 bases. Germline loops: CDR1 KGHSH, CDR2 LQKENI. CDR3 length: 17 amino acids. The CDR3 sequence is CASSPGPQGAKTGELFF. The CDR3 DNA follows: TGTGCCAGCTCACCAGGGCCGCAGGGGGCGAAGACCGGGGAGCTGTTTTTT.

The rearrangement joins TRBV4-1 to TRBJ2-5, with no clear D. V lost 1 base and J lost 3, with 12 bases in between. The CDR3 consists of 15 residues. Germline values: CDR1 MGHRA, CDR2 YSYEKL. As DNA, the CDR3 is TGCGCCAGCAGCCAAGTGGCCGGACCGAAAGAGACCCAGTACTTC. It is translated as CASSQVAGPKETQYF.

The gene calls are TRBV11-2 and TRBJ2-7, with 7 positions matching TRBD2. Germline V lookup: CDR1 SGHAT, CDR2 FQNNGV. The CDR3 contains 15 residues. Unmatched junction bases numbered 9, after V lost 4 bases and J lost 3 bases. The CDR3: CASSSLPSGIYEQYF. In nucleotides, the CDR3 is TGTGCCAGCAGCTCCCTACCCAGCGGGATCTACGAGCAGTACTTC. The variable domain in full, completed from reference TRBV11-2 and TRBJ2-7, reads EAGVAQSPRYKIIEKRQSVAFWCNPISGHATLYWYQQILGQGPKLLIQFQNNGVVDDSQLPKDRFSAERLKGVDSTLKIQPAKLEDSAVYLCASSSLPSGIYEQYFGPGTRLTVT.

J is TRBJ2-7 and V is TRBV7-9, with 7 positions matching TRBD2. The CDR3 has 17 amino acids. The V segment lost 5 bases and the J segment 2 bases; nucleotides outside the gene matches: 15. Germline values: CDR1 SEHNR, CDR2 FQNEAQ (reference sequence). The CDR3 is CASSPAVLSGTTYEQYF. CDR3 DNA: TGTGCCAGCAGCCCGGCGGTCCTATCCGGGACTACCTACGAGCAGTACTTC.

The chain carries TRBV6-5 and TRBJ1-4; no clear D. The CDR3 has 14 residues. The V end was cut by 2 bases, the J end by 10 bases, with 14 bases between. The V gene's germline CDR1 is MNHEY and CDR2 SVGAGI. The CDR3 sequence: CASSYGLKPAKLFF. CDR3 in DNA: TGTGCCAGCAGTTACGGGCTGAAGCCTGCAAAACTGTTTTTT.

This chain uses TRBV5-6 with TRBJ2-2; D perhaps matches TRBD2 (6 bases). This CDR3 is 16 amino acids long. Germline CDR1 and CDR2: SGHDT and YYEEEE. V shed 1 base and J shed 2 bases, with 12 bases lying between them. The CDR3 DNA reads as TGTGCCAGCAGCTTGCTGGCGGAGGGAAACACCGGGGAGCTGTTTTTT. It specifies CASSLLAEGNTGELFF.

This clone occurred a few times. The chain uses TRBV7-9 and TRBJ1-1; D unresolved. The CDR3 spans 12 residues. Germline CDR1 reads SEHNR; CDR2 reads FQNEAQ (reference sequence). V lost 5 bases to trimming and J lost 7 bases, with 11 bases between them. The CDR3 is CASSVRGDEAFF. DNA of the CDR3: TGTGCCAGCAGCGTGCGCGGGGATGAAGCTTTCTTT.

V gene TRBV21-1 combines with J gene TRBJ2-7; the table calls TRBD1, which could not be checked here. TRBV21-1 is noted as a pseudogene. This CDR3 is built from 17 residues. The CDR3 DNA follows: TGTGCCAGCAGCAAAGAGCTATGGACAGGTATCTCCTACGAGCAGTACTTC. Its protein is CASSKELWTGISYEQYF.

The V gene is TRBV5-4, the J gene TRBJ2-1; D is unclear. Germline assignment: CDR1 SGHNT and CDR2 YYREEE (reference sequence). The CDR3 loop spans 15 amino acids. Trimming took 2 bases from V and 5 from J, leaving 14 bases between them. This CDR3 reads CASSFLGFEDNEQFF. The DNA of the CDR3 is TGTGCCAGCAGCTTCCTAGGGTTTGAGGACAATGAGCAGTTCTTC.